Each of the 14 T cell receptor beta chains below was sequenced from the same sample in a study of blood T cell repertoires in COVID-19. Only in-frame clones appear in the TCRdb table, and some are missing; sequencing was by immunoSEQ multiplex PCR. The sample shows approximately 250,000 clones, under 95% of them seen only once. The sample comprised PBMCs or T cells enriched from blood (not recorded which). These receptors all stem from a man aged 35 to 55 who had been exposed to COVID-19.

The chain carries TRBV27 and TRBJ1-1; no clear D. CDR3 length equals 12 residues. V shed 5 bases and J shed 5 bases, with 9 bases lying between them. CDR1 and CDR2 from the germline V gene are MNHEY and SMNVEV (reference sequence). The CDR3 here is CASSEGGTEAFF. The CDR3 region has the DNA TGTGCCAGCAGTGAGGGAGGAACTGAAGCTTTCTTT.

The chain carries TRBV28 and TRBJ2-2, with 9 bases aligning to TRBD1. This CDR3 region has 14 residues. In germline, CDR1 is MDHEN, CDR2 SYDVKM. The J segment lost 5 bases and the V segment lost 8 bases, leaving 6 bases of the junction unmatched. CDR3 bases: TGTGCCAGCGAGACAGGGGGTCGGACCGGGGAGCTGTTTTTT. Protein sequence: CASETGGRTGELFF.

CDR3 nucleotides: TGCAGCGTTGAAACTCCTTGGGCGATAGATACGCAGTATTTT. Translation: CSVETPWAIDTQYF. The J gene is TRBJ2-3, the V gene TRBV29-1; D gene ambiguous. The CDR3 is made up of 14 amino acids. The V end was cut by 2 bases, the J end by 5 bases, with 14 bases between. Germline assignment: CDR1 SQVTM and CDR2 ANQGSEA.

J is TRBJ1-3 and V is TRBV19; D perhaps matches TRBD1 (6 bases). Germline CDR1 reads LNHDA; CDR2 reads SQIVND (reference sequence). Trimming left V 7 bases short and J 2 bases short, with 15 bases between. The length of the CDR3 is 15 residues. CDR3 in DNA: TGTGCCAGTACTTTACGGGGGGCCACTGGAAACACCATATATTTT. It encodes CASTLRGATGNTIYF.

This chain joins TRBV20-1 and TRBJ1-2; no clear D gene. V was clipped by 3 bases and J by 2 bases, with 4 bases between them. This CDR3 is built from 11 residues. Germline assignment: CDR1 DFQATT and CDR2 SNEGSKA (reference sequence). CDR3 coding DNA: TGCAGTGCTAGCATCAACTATGGCTACACCTTC. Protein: CSASINYGYTF.

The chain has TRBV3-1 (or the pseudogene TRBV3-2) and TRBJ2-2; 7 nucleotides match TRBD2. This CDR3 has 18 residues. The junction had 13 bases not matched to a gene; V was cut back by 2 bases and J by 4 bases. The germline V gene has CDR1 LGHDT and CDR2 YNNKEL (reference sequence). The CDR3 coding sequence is TGTGCCAGCAGCCAATTGGGGGGTGCGGGAGATCGCACCGGGGAGCTGTTTTTT. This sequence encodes CASSQLGGAGDRTGELFF.

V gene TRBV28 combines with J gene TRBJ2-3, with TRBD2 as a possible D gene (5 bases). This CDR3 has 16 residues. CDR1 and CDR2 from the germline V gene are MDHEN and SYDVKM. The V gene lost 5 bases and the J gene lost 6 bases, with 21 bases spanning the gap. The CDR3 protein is CASSTRLAYSIDTQYF. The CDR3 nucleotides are TGTGCCAGCAGTACCCGGCTAGCCTATTCAATCGATACGCAGTATTTT. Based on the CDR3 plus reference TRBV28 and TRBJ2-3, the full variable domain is DVKVTQSSRYLVKRTGEKVFLECVQDMDHENMFWYRQDPGLGLRLIYFSYDVKMKEKGDIPEGYSVSREKKERFSLILESASTNQTSMYLCASSTRLAYSIDTQYFGPGTRLTVL.

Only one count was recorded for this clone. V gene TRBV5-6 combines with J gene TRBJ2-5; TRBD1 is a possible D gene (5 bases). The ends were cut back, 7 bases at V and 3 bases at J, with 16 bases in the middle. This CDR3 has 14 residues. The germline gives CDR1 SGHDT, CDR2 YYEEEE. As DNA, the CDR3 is TGTGCCAGCGGATCCGACAGACGAGAAGAGACCCAGTACTTC. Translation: CASGSDRREETQYF.

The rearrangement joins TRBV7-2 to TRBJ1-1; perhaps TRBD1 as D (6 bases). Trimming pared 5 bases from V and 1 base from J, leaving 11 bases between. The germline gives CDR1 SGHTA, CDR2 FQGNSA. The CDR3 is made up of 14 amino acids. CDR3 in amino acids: CASSPLDRNTEAFF. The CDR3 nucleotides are TGTGCCAGCAGCCCTTTGGACAGGAACACTGAAGCTTTCTTT. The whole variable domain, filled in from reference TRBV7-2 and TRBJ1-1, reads GAGVSQSPSNKVTEKGKDVELRCDPISGHTALYWYRQSLGQGLEFLIYFQGNSAPDKSGLPSDRFSAERTGGSVSTLTIQRTQQEDSAVYLCASSPLDRNTEAFFGQGTRLTVV.

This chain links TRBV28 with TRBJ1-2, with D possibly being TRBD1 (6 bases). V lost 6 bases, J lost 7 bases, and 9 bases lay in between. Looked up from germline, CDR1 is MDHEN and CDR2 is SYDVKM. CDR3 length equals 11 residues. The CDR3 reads CASSNRAGYTF. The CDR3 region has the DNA TGTGCCAGCAGCAACAGGGCTGGCTACACCTTC.

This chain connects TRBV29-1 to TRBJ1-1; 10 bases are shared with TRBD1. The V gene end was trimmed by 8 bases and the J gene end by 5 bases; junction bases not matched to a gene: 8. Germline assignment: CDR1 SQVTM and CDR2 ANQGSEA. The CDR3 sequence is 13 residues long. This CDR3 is CSTMGQGFTEAFF. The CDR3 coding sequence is TGCAGCACAATGGGACAGGGGTTTACTGAAGCTTTCTTT.

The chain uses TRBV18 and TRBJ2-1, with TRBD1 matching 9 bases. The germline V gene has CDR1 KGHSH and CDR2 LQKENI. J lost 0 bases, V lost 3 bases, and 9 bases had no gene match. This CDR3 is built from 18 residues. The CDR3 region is CASSPTTGGRSSYNEQFF. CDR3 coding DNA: TGTGCCAGCTCACCGACGACAGGGGGTCGGAGCTCCTACAATGAGCAGTTCTTC.

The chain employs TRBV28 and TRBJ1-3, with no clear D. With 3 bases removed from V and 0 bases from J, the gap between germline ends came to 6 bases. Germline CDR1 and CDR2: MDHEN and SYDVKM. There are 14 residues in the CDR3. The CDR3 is CASSLFRSGNTIYF. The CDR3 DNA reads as TGTGCCAGCAGTTTGTTCCGCTCTGGAAACACCATATATTTT.

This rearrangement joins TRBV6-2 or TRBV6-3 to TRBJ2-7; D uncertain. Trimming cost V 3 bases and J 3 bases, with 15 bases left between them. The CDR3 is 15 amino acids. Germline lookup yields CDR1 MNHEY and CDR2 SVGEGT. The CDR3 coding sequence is TGTGCCAGCAGTTATTGGAGTCCCCGCCACTACGAGCAGTACTTC. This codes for CASSYWSPRHYEQYF.